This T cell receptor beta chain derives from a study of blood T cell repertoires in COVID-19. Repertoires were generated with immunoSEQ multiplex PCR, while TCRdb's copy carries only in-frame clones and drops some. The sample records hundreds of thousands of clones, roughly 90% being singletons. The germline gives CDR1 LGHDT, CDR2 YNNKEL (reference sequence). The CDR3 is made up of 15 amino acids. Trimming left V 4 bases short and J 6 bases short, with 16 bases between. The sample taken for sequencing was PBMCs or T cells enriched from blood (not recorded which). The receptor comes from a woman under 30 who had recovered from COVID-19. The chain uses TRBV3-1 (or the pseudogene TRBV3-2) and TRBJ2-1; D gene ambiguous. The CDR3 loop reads CASSPPSNRINEQFF. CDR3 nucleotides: TGTGCCAGCAGCCCACCGAGTAATCGTATCAATGAGCAGTTCTTC.